The 8 T cell receptor beta chains below all came from one sample that was sequenced in a study of blood T cell repertoires in COVID-19. Sequenced by immunoSEQ multiplex PCR; TCRdb stores in-frame clones only, minus some. The table records about 220,000 clones, about 90% of them present only once. The sequenced sample was peripheral blood. All receptors come from a middle-aged man with active or convalescent COVID-19.

This chain links TRBV7-9 with TRBJ1-1; 11 nucleotides match TRBD1. The CDR3 consists of 15 residues. With 5 bases clipped from V and 0 bases from J, the junction kept 2 bases outside the gene matches. Germline-derived CDR1 and CDR2 are SEHNR and FQNEAQ (reference sequence). As DNA, the CDR3 is TGTGCCAGCAGCCGGACAGGGGGCCTGAACACTGAAGCTTTCTTT. It yields the protein CASSRTGGLNTEAFF.

The CDR3 protein is CASSYSYGTGDVVGTF. The DNA of the CDR3 is TGTGCCAGCAGTTACTCGTATGGGACAGGGGACGTGGTCGGCACCTTC. This chain links TRBV6-5 with TRBJ1-2; TRBD1 matches at 10 bases. Trimming took 0 bases from V and 13 from J; bases not matched to a gene: 14. CDR3 length equals 16 residues. Germline V CDR1 and CDR2: MNHEY, SVGAGI.

The rearrangement links TRBV28 to TRBJ2-1, with D perhaps TRBD1 (6 bases). CDR1 and CDR2 from the germline V gene are MDHEN and SYDVKM. The CDR3 sequence is 15 residues long. The germline V and J ends were trimmed by 3 bases and 0 bases, with 9 bases remaining between them. The CDR3 DNA follows: TGTGCCAGCAGTTTCGGGACATACTCCTACAATGAGCAGTTCTTC. The encoded protein is CASSFGTYSYNEQFF. Drawing the rest from reference TRBV28 and TRBJ2-1, the complete variable domain is DVKVTQSSRYLVKRTGEKVFLECVQDMDHENMFWYRQDPGLGLRLIYFSYDVKMKEKGDIPEGYSVSREKKERFSLILESASTNQTSMYLCASSFGTYSYNEQFFGPGTRLTVL.

The V call is TRBV10-3, the J call TRBJ2-1; D may be TRBD1 (5 bases). The CDR3 is 13 amino acids. Trimming cost V 4 bases and J 8 bases, with 12 bases left between them. The germline V gene has CDR1 ENHRY and CDR2 SYGVKD. The CDR3 nucleotides read TGTGCCATCAGTGGGGCCGTAGGGGATGAGCAGTTCTTC. It translates to CAISGAVGDEQFF.

This clone was counted once. The chain is built from TRBV21-1 and TRBJ1-5; the listed D gene, TRBD1, was not tested against the DNA. TRBV21-1 is a documented pseudogene. This CDR3 spans 18 amino acids. The CDR3: CASSKQGQAHYSNQPQHF. The CDR3 coding sequence is TGTGCCAGCAGCAAACAAGGACAGGCGCACTATAGCAATCAGCCCCAGCATTTT.

The chain employs TRBV29-1 and TRBJ2-7, with 9 bases fitting TRBD1. Germline V lookup: CDR1 SQVTM, CDR2 ANQGSEA. V lost 2 bases and J lost 1; bases outside the gene matches: 3. The CDR3 covers 14 residues. The CDR3 region is CSVETGGASYEQYF. The DNA of the CDR3 is TGCAGCGTTGAAACAGGGGGCGCATCCTACGAGCAGTACTTC.

The gene calls are TRBV7-9 and TRBJ2-1; the match to TRBD2 covers 14 bases. Losses at the gene ends were 6 bases for V and 5 bases for J; bases not matched to a gene: 6. The CDR3 consists of 16 residues. Germline-derived CDR1 and CDR2 are SEHNR and FQNEAQ (reference sequence). The CDR3 nucleotides read TGTGCCAGCAGGCCGGGACTAGCGGGAGAACACAATGAGCAGTTCTTC. Translated: CASRPGLAGEHNEQFF. Drawing the rest from reference TRBV7-9 and TRBJ2-1, the complete variable domain is DTGVSQNPRHKITKRGQNVTFRCDPISEHNRLYWYRQTLGQGPEFLTYFQNEAQLEKSRLLSDRFSAERPKGSFSTLEIQRTEQGDSAMYLCASRPGLAGEHNEQFFGPGTRLTVL.

J is TRBJ1-1 and V is TRBV13; D may be TRBD1 (5 bases). CDR1 is PRHDT and CDR2 is FYEKMQ in the germline V gene (reference sequence). The CDR3 contains 14 residues. V shed 6 bases and J shed 1 base, with 12 bases lying between them. CDR3 residues: CASSSTETNTEAFF. CDR3 nucleotide sequence: TGTGCCAGCAGTTCGACAGAGACGAACACTGAAGCTTTCTTT. Looking up the rest from reference TRBV13 and TRBJ1-1 gives the full variable domain: AAGVIQSPRHLIKEKRETATLKCYPIPRHDTVYWYQQGPGQDPQFLISFYEKMQSDKGSIPDRFSAQQFSDYHSELNMSSLELGDSALYFCASSSTETNTEAFFGQGTRLTVV.